This TCR beta chain emerged from a study of early T cells in non-severe SARS-CoV-2 infection. Study as a whole: It was bulk RNA from unsorted whole blood that was sequenced, and the chains were unpaired.

The library protocol tagged individual cDNA molecules with unique molecular identifiers. TCRdb recomputed calls from the 5' RACE reads with MiXCR, one row per CDR3 protein. The profile covers around 84,000 distinct CDR3 sequences, with roughly a tenth appearing a single time and about 8.2% taken by the ten largest. V shed 3 bases and J shed 4 bases, with 9 bases lying between them. The CDR3 has 13 residues. In germline, CDR1 is SGHAT, CDR2 FQNNGV. The chain uses TRBV11-2 and TRBJ1-2, with D possibly being TRBD1 (5 bases). The starting material was whole blood, obtained at baseline. The origin of this receptor is an adult who was a healthcare worker with PCR-confirmed SARS-CoV-2 infection or an uninfected control (not recorded which). The CDR3 sequence is CASSFGAAYGYTF. CDR3 DNA sequence: TGTGCCAGCAGCTTCGGGGCAGCCTATGGCTACACCTTC.